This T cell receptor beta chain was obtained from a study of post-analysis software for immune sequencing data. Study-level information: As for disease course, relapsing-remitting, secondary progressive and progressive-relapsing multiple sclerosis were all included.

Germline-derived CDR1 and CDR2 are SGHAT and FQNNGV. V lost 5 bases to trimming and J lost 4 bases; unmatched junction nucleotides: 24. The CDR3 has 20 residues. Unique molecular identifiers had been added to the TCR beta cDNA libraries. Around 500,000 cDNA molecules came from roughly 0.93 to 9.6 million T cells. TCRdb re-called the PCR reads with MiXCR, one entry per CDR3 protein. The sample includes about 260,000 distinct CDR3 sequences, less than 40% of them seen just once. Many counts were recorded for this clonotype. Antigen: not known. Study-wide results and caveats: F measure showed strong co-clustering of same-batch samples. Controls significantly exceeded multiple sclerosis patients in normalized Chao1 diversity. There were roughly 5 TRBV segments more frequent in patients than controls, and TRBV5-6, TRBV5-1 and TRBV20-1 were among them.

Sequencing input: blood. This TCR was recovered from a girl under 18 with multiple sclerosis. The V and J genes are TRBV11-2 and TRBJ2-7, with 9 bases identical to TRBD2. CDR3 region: CASSPLRRGGRVGPKYEQYF. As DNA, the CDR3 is TGTGCCAGCAGCCCCCTCCGGCGAGGCGGGAGGGTTGGACCTAAGTACGAGCAGTACTTC.